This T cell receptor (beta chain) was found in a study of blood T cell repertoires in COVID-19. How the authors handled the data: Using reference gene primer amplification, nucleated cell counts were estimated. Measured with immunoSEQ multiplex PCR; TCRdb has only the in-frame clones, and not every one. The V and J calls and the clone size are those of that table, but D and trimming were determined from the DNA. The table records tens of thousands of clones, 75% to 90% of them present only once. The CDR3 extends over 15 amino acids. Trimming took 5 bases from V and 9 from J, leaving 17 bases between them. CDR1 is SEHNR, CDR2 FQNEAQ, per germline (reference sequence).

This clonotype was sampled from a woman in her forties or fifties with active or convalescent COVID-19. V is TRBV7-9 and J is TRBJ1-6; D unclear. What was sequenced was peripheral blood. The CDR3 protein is CASSTRAGGSSPLHF. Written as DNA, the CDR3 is TGTGCCAGCAGCACCCGGGCCGGAGGTAGTTCACCCCTCCACTTT.